Listed below are T cell receptor beta chains from one sample, sequenced in a study of T cell responses to AZD1222 COVID-19 vaccine. The repertoire was sequenced with immunoSEQ multiplex PCR; TCRdb's copy has only in-frame clones and lacks some. The sample holds about 180,000 clones; about 90% are singletons and the top ten take approximately 1.9%. The starting material was peripheral blood, obtained on day 0 of AZD1222 vaccination. All receptors derive from an adult in good health. Both conserved end residues are part of each CDR3. Each record gives: clone size, V gene, D gene, J gene, CDR3 DNA, CDR3 protein. The D gene is left open where the match is weak. Some rows have no size entry. The others give once, few or many, or a class for an expanded clone.

size: .
V: TRBV15
D: .
J: TRBJ2-3
DNA: TGTGCCACCAGCAGAGCGGGGTACACAGATACGCAGTATTTT
CDR3: CATSRAGYTDTQYF

size: .
V: TRBV5-6
D: .
J: TRBJ1-2
DNA: TGTGCCAGCAGCTTGGCGGGGGCCCCGGCCTATGGCTACACCTTC
CDR3: CASSLAGAPAYGYTF

size: .
V: TRBV3-1/TRBV3-2
D: .
J: TRBJ2-7
DNA: TGTGCCAGCGGGGAAATCAGGGGGGCCTACGAGCAGTACTTC
CDR3: CASGEIRGAYEQYF

size: .
V: TRBV9
D: TRBD2
J: TRBJ2-3
DNA: TGTGCCAGCAGCGTCGGCCTGGGACTAGCGGCCACAGATACGCAGTATTTT
CDR3: CASSVGLGLAATDTQYF

size: .
V: TRBV15
D: .
J: TRBJ2-1
DNA: TGTGCCACCAGCAGAGAATCGCGGACCCTCTCCTACAATGAGCAGTTCTTC
CDR3: CATSRESRTLSYNEQFF

size: .
V: TRBV27
D: .
J: TRBJ1-6
DNA: TGTGCCAGCAGTTTAAGAAGCAGGGCCGGTAATTCACCCCTCCACTTT
CDR3: CASSLRSRAGNSPLHF

size: .
V: TRBV11-3
D: TRBD1
J: TRBJ2-7
DNA: TGTGCCAGCAGCTTTTTCGTGGGACAGGGGTACGAGCAGTACTTC
CDR3: CASSFFVGQGYEQYF

size: .
V: TRBV29-1
D: .
J: TRBJ1-3
DNA: TGCAGCGTTGAAGATAGACATGGCAGGGAAGGTGGAAACACCATATATTTT
CDR3: CSVEDRHGREGGNTIYF

size: .
V: TRBV2
D: TRBD1
J: TRBJ1-6
DNA: TGTGCCAGCACCCGGACAGGTTGGGGGTCACCCCTCCACTTT
CDR3: CASTRTGWGSPLHF

size: .
V: TRBV9
D: TRBD1
J: TRBJ1-4
DNA: TGTGCCAGCAGCCAAGGGACAGCAACTAATGAAAAACTGTTTTTT
CDR3: CASSQGTATNEKLFF

size: .
V: TRBV9
D: .
J: TRBJ1-4
DNA: TGTGCCAGCAGCGTAGGTAACAGGTATAATGAAAAACTGTTTTTT
CDR3: CASSVGNRYNEKLFF

size: .
V: TRBV28
D: TRBD1
J: TRBJ2-7
DNA: TGTGCCAGCAACGCCGCCGGGACAGCCTACGAGCAGTACTTC
CDR3: CASNAAGTAYEQYF

size: .
V: TRBV28
D: TRBD2
J: TRBJ2-7
DNA: TGTGCCAGCAGGCCCAGCGGGGGGGTCGAAGAGCAGTACTTC
CDR3: CASRPSGGVEEQYF

size: .
V: TRBV2
D: .
J: TRBJ2-5
DNA: TGTGCCAGCAAGGGGAGCAGCCAAGAGACCCAGTACTTC
CDR3: CASKGSSQETQYF

size: .
V: TRBV6-5
D: .
J: TRBJ1-1
DNA: TGTGCCAGCAGCCTCAACGGTGGGAGGGGAACTGAAGCTTTCTTT
CDR3: CASSLNGGRGTEAFF

size: .
V: TRBV14
D: .
J: TRBJ2-7
DNA: TGTGCCAGCAACGCTAGGGGTCTAGAAGCCTACGAGCAGTACTTC
CDR3: CASNARGLEAYEQYF

size: .
V: TRBV7-2
D: .
J: TRBJ1-3
DNA: TGTGCCAGCAGCTCCATGACAGTCTCTGGAAACACCATATATTTT
CDR3: CASSSMTVSGNTIYF

size: .
V: TRBV6-2/TRBV6-3
D: TRBD1
J: TRBJ2-7
DNA: TGTGCCAGCAGCCTGAGGGGGCCCGAGCAGTACTTC
CDR3: CASSLRGPEQYF

size: .
V: TRBV19
D: .
J: TRBJ1-2
DNA: TGTGCCAGTAGCTCCCACCGAGGGTTGAATGGCTACACCTTC
CDR3: CASSSHRGLNGYTF

size: .
V: TRBV9
D: .
J: TRBJ2-1
DNA: TGTGCCAGCAGCACCGATCTCTCCTACAATGAGCAGTTCTTC
CDR3: CASSTDLSYNEQFF

size: .
V: TRBV27
D: TRBD1
J: TRBJ1-5
DNA: TGTGCCAGCAGGCGAACAGGGGGGGACATGTATAGCAATCAGCCCCAGCATTTT
CDR3: CASRRTGGDMYSNQPQHF

size: .
V: TRBV28
D: .
J: TRBJ1-1
DNA: TGTGCCAGCAGTTTAAAACTTCTTAACACTGAAGCTTTCTTT
CDR3: CASSLKLLNTEAFF

size: .
V: TRBV2
D: TRBD1
J: TRBJ2-7
DNA: TGTGCCAGCAGTGCCCGAAGACAGGGGGTATACGAGCAGTACTTC
CDR3: CASSARRQGVYEQYF

size: .
V: TRBV4-1
D: TRBD2
J: TRBJ2-7
DNA: TGCGCCAGCAGCTCAAGGACTAGCGAGTTCTACGAGCAGTACTTC
CDR3: CASSSRTSEFYEQYF

size: .
V: TRBV5-4
D: .
J: TRBJ1-1
DNA: TGTGCCAGCAGCTATGGAAAGACTGAAGCTTTCTTT
CDR3: CASSYGKTEAFF

size: .
V: TRBV28
D: TRBD1
J: TRBJ1-5
DNA: TGTGCCAGCAGACGCACCGCAGACAGGGGCCAGCCCCAGCATTTT
CDR3: CASRRTADRGQPQHF

size: .
V: TRBV7-2
D: .
J: TRBJ1-1
DNA: TGTGCCAGCTTCCAAAGGGGCCTGAACACTGAAGCTTTCTTT
CDR3: CASFQRGLNTEAFF

size: .
V: TRBV28
D: .
J: TRBJ1-2
DNA: TGTGCCAGCCGGGGACAACCCTATGGCTACACCTTC
CDR3: CASRGQPYGYTF

size: once
V: TRBV10-2
D: .
J: TRBJ2-7
DNA: TGCGCCAGCAGTGAGGGGACTTCCTACGAGCAGTACTTC
CDR3: CASSEGTSYEQYF

size: .
V: TRBV19
D: TRBD1
J: TRBJ1-4
DNA: TGTGCCAGTAGTATGGACAGGATACAAGCAACTAATGAAAAACTGTTTTTT
CDR3: CASSMDRIQATNEKLFF

size: .
V: TRBV12-3/TRBV12-4
D: TRBD1
J: TRBJ2-7
DNA: TGTGCCAGCAGTTTGGGACAGGGAGGAAAGCAGTACTTC
CDR3: CASSLGQGGKQYF

size: .
V: TRBV4-1
D: TRBD1
J: TRBJ1-2
DNA: TGCGCCAGCAGCCAAGGCAGGGGGGGAAACTATGGCTACACCTTC
CDR3: CASSQGRGGNYGYTF

size: .
V: TRBV5-1
D: .
J: TRBJ2-7
DNA: TGCGCCAGCAGCTTGGACAGGGACGAGCAGTACTTC
CDR3: CASSLDRDEQYF

size: .
V: TRBV9
D: TRBD1
J: TRBJ1-3
DNA: TGTGCCAGCAGCGCGGGACAGGGGGAGGCTGGAAACACCATATATTTT
CDR3: CASSAGQGEAGNTIYF

size: .
V: TRBV5-4
D: .
J: TRBJ2-5
DNA: TGTGCCAGCAGCTCCCAAGAGACCCAGTACTTC
CDR3: CASSSQETQYF